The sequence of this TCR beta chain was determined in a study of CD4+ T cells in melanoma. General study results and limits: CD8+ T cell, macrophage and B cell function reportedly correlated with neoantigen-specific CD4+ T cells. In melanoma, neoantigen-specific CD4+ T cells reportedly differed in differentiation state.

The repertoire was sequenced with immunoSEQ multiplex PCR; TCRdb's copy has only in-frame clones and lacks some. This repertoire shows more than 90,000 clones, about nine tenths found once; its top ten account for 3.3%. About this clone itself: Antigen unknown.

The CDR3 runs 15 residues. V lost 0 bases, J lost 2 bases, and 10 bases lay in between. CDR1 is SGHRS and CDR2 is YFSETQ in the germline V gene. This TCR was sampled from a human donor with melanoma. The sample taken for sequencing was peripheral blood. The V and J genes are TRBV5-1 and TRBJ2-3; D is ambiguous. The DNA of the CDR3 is TGCGCCAGCAGCTTGGACTCCGCCCACACAGATACGCAGTATTTT. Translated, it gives CASSLDSAHTDTQYF.